This T cell receptor (beta chain) was profiled in a study of blood T cell repertoires in COVID-19. CDR1 and CDR2 from the germline V gene are GTSNPN and SVGIG (reference sequence). There are 15 residues in the CDR3. J lost 2 bases, V lost 2 bases, and 8 bases had no gene match. Original processing notes: Reference gene primer amplification gave estimated nucleated cell counts. Here immunoSEQ multiplex PCR was the method, and the copy in TCRdb shows in-frame clones only, minus some. V, J and clone size are those of that table, while D and trimming were read from the DNA. The sample consists of 140,000 or so clones, approximately 80% of them appearing once.

This TCR was sampled from a woman aged 55-69 years with acute or convalescent COVID-19. Sequencing was carried out using peripheral blood. The chain is built from TRBV30 and TRBJ2-7; TRBD1 matches at 8 bases. This CDR3 reads CAWSSPDRGTYEQYF. CDR3 coding DNA: TGTGCCTGGAGTTCCCCTGACAGGGGCACCTACGAGCAGTACTTC.